A selection of T cell receptor beta chains follows, all from one sample in a study of blood T cell repertoires in COVID-19. The protocol was immunoSEQ multiplex PCR, while the TCRdb copy is restricted to in-frame clones and leaves out a portion. This sample carries tens of thousands of clones, approximately 88% of them seen once, and the ten largest clones take 5.8%. Material for sequencing was peripheral blood. Receptor source: a man aged 50-59 years with active COVID-19. CDR3s include the opening cysteine and the closing phenylalanine or tryptophan. A D gene is named only where the DNA matches it firmly. Not all rows give a size; the values are once, few, many and, for expanded clones, a class.

size	V	J	D	CDR3	DNA
-	TRBV18	TRBJ2-5	TRBD1	CASSRQGVSQETQYF	TGTGCCAGCTCCCGACAGGGGGTCAGCCAAGAGACCCAGTACTTC
-	TRBV30	TRBJ1-4	TRBD1	CALSRQGGEKLFF	TGTGCCTTATCGCGACAGGGGGGAGAAAAACTGTTTTTT
once	TRBV5-1	TRBJ1-5	TRBD1	CASSPGTAGQPQHF	TGCGCCAGCAGCCCCGGGACAGCGGGTCAGCCCCAGCATTTT
-	TRBV6-2/TRBV6-3	TRBJ2-3	TRBD2	CASSTGTSGRVTDTQYF	TGTGCCAGCAGTACCGGGACTAGCGGGAGGGTCACAGATACGCAGTATTTT
-	TRBV5-4	TRBJ2-5	TRBD2	CASSLGGSHQETQYF	TGTGCCAGCAGCTTGGGCGGGAGCCACCAAGAGACCCAGTACTTC
-	TRBV5-1	TRBJ2-5	-	CASSVQGNQETQYF	TGCGCCAGCAGCGTTCAGGGGAACCAAGAGACCCAGTACTTC
-	TRBV21-1	TRBJ1-1	-	CASFQEGLANTEAFF	TGTGCCAGCTTCCAAGAGGGTTTGGCGAACACTGAAGCTTTCTTT
-	TRBV3-1/TRBV3-2	TRBJ2-7	TRBD1	CASSQTGGQGSFEQYF	TGTGCCAGCAGCCAGACAGGAGGACAGGGTTCCTTCGAGCAGTACTTC
-	TRBV4-1	TRBJ1-6	-	CASSQEPGQGNSPLHF	TGCGCCAGCAGCCAAGAACCGGGGCAGGGGAATTCACCCCTCCACTTT
-	TRBV4-3	TRBJ2-5	-	CASSQDRQETQYF	TGCGCCAGCAGCCAAGACCGCCAAGAGACCCAGTACTTC
-	TRBV24-1	TRBJ2-1	TRBD2	CATSDPNRLAINEQFF	TGTGCCACCAGTGATCCCAACCGACTAGCAATCAATGAGCAGTTCTTC
many	TRBV28	TRBJ1-1	-	CASSHGPDTTSNTEAFF	TGTGCCAGCAGTCATGGGCCCGACACCACATCGAACACTGAAGCTTTCTTT
-	TRBV5-1	TRBJ2-1	-	CASSLDAGTASEQFF	TGCGCCAGCAGCTTGGACGCAGGAACCGCAAGTGAGCAGTTCTTC
-	TRBV6-5	TRBJ1-2	TRBD1	CARDRGVNYGYTF	TGTGCCAGGGACAGGGGGGTGAACTATGGCTACACCTTC
-	TRBV11-2	TRBJ2-1	TRBD2	CASSRRLAGVYNEQFF	TGTGCCAGCAGTCGCCGTTTAGCGGGGGTCTACAATGAGCAGTTCTTC
-	TRBV4-3	TRBJ2-3	TRBD2	CASSHENPGTSGYTDTQYF	TGCGCCAGCAGCCATGAGAACCCCGGGACTAGCGGGTACACAGATACGCAGTATTTT
-	TRBV30	TRBJ1-5	TRBD1	CAWSVGGQGNQPQHF	TGTGCCTGGAGTGTAGGGGGACAGGGCAATCAGCCCCAGCATTTT
few	TRBV7-9	TRBJ2-3	TRBD2	CASSLGLAGADTQYF	TGTGCCAGCAGCTTAGGTCTAGCGGGGGCGGATACGCAGTATTTT
-	TRBV7-2	TRBJ1-2	TRBD1	CASSARTGLNFYGYTF	TGTGCCAGCAGTGCGAGGACAGGGCTAAATTTCTATGGCTACACCTTC
once	TRBV5-6	TRBJ1-3	-	CASSWGGPNSGNTIYF	TGTGCCAGCAGCTGGGGAGGACCAAACTCTGGAAACACCATATATTTT
-	TRBV5-6	TRBJ1-1	-	CASSREGLEAFF	TGTGCCAGCAGCCGGGAGGGGCTTGAAGCTTTCTTT
-	TRBV5-1	TRBJ2-5	-	CASSLEGETQYF	TGCGCCAGCAGCTTGGAGGGGGAGACCCAGTACTTC
-	TRBV5-1	TRBJ2-5	-	CASSFTGQETQYF	TGCGCCAGCAGCTTTACGGGGCAAGAGACCCAGTACTTC
-	TRBV6-1	TRBJ1-6	TRBD1	CASSDRTGTDNSPLHF	TGTGCCAGCAGTGACCGGACAGGGACGGATAATTCACCCCTCCACTTT
-	TRBV28	TRBJ1-6	-	CASSLFYRASSYNSPLHF	TGTGCCAGCAGTTTGTTTTACAGGGCGAGCTCCTATAATTCACCCCTCCACTTT
-	TRBV9	TRBJ1-2	TRBD1	CASFTGGYGYTF	TGTGCCAGCTTTACAGGGGGCTATGGCTACACCTTC
-	TRBV7-2	TRBJ1-2	-	CASSSSYGYTF	TGTGCCAGCAGCTCCAGCTATGGCTACACCTTC
-	TRBV5-6	TRBJ2-7	TRBD2	CASSLDRRGGLLHEQYF	TGTGCCAGCAGCTTGGACCGGCGCGGGGGGCTACTTCACGAGCAGTACTTC
-	TRBV28	TRBJ1-6	TRBD1	CASRGTGKNSPLHF	TGTGCCAGCAGGGGGACAGGGAAAAATTCACCCCTCCACTTT
-	TRBV2	TRBJ2-1	TRBD1	CASTRDRGPYNEQFF	TGTGCCAGCACCCGGGACAGGGGGCCCTACAATGAGCAGTTCTTC
few	TRBV6-5	TRBJ1-2	-	CASSYGQGNYGYTF	TGTGCCAGCAGTTACGGGCAGGGGAACTATGGCTACACCTTC
-	TRBV28	TRBJ1-2	-	CASSLAGNYGYTF	TGTGCCAGCAGTTTAGCAGGGAACTATGGCTACACCTTC
-	TRBV14	TRBJ1-2	-	CASSQDDRNSRFFNYGYTF	TGTGCCAGCAGCCAGGATGACCGGAACAGCCGCTTCTTTAACTATGGCTACACCTTC
-	TRBV2	TRBJ2-5	TRBD2	CASSDGQGGETQYF	TGTGCCAGCAGTGACGGTCAGGGAGGGGAGACCCAGTACTTC
-	TRBV25-1	TRBJ1-6	TRBD1	CASSERRQGGYNSPLHF	TGTGCCAGCAGTGAACGGCGGCAGGGGGGCTATAATTCACCCCTCCACTTT
-	TRBV19	TRBJ1-2	TRBD1	CASSIGTGPYGYTF	TGTGCCAGTAGTATCGGGACAGGCCCCTATGGCTACACCTTC
once	TRBV27	TRBJ1-1	-	CASSSQENTEAFF	TGTGCCAGCAGTTCACAGGAGAACACTGAAGCTTTCTTT
-	TRBV28	TRBJ1-5	-	CASSFRVDQPQHF	TGTGCCAGCAGTTTCAGGGTCGATCAGCCCCAGCATTTT
-	TRBV6-5	TRBJ1-6	-	CASIQDSPNSPLHF	TGTGCCAGCATCCAGGACAGTCCTAATTCACCCCTCCACTTT
-	TRBV28	TRBJ1-2	-	CASSLPPGGQRGYTF	TGTGCCAGCAGTTTGCCCCCCGGAGGACAGCGGGGCTACACCTTC
-	TRBV24-1	TRBJ2-2	-	CATSDLTGTGELFF	TGTGCCACCAGTGATTTAACGGGGACCGGGGAGCTGTTTTTT
-	TRBV4-3	TRBJ1-2	-	CASSQDPQGSSGYTF	TGCGCCAGCAGCCAAGACCCCCAGGGATCCAGTGGCTACACCTTC
-	TRBV5-4	TRBJ1-2	TRBD1	CASTLDRAYYGYTF	TGTGCCAGCACCCTAGACAGGGCTTACTATGGCTACACCTTC
once	TRBV10-3	TRBJ1-2	TRBD1	CAISGQVPNYGYTF	TGTGCCATCAGCGGACAGGTTCCTAACTATGGCTACACCTTC
once	TRBV7-3	TRBJ1-1	TRBD1	CASSDNRGTEAFF	TGTGCCAGCAGCGACAACAGGGGAACTGAAGCTTTCTTT